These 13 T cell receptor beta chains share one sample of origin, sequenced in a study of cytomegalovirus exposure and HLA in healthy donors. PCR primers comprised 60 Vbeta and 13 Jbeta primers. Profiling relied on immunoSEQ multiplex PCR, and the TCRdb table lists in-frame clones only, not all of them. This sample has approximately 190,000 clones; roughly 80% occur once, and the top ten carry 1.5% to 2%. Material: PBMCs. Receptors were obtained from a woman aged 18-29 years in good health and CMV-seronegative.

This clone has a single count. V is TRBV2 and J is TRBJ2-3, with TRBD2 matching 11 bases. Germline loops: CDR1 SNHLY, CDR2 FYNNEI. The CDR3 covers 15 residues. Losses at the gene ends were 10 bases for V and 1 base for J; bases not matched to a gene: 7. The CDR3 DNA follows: TGTGCCATTCGACCACTAGCGGGAGGCACAGATACGCAGTATTTT. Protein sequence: CAIRPLAGGTDTQYF.

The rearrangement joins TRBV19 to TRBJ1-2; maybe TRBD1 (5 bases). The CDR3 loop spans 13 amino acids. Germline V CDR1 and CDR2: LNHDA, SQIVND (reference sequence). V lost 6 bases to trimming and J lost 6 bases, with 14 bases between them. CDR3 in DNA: TGTGCCAGTAGAACACAGGCTGGGCATGGCTACACCTTC. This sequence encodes CASRTQAGHGYTF.

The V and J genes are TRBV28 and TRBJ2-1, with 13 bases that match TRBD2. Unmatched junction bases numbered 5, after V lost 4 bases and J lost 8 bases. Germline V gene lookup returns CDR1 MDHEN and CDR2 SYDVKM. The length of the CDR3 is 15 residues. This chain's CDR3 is CASSSTSGRAHEQFF. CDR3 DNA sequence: TGTGCCAGCAGTTCTACTAGCGGGAGGGCCCATGAGCAGTTCTTC.

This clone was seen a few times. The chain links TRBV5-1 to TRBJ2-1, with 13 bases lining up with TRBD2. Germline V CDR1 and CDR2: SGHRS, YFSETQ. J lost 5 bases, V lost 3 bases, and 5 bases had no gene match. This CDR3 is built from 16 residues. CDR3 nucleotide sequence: TGCGCCAGCAGCTCGCAACTAGCGGGAGGGAACAATGAGCAGTTCTTC. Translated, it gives CASSSQLAGGNNEQFF.

The CDR3 DNA sequence: TGCGCCAGCAGGGCAATCAATAATGAGCAGTTCTTC. Protein: CASRAINNEQFF. This chain links TRBV10-2 with TRBJ2-1; D is unclear. This CDR3 has 12 amino acids. The V gene's germline CDR1 is WSHSY and CDR2 SAAADI. V was shortened by 6 bases and J by 7 bases, with 10 bases between the two germline ends.

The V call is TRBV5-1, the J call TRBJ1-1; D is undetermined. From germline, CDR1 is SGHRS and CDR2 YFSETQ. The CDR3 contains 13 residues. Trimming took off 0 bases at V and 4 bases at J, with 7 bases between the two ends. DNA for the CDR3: TGCGCCAGCAGCTTGGATGGGCGCACTGAAGCTTTCTTT. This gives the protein CASSLDGRTEAFF.

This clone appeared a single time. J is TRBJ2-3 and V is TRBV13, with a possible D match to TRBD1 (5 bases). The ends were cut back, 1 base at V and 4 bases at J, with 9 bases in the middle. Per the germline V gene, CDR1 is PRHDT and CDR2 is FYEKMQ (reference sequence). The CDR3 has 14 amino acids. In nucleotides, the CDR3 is TGTGCCAGCAGCTTAGCTCCAGGGTCAGATACGCAGTATTTT. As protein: CASSLAPGSDTQYF. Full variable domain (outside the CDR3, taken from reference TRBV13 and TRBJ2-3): AAGVIQSPRHLIKEKRETATLKCYPIPRHDTVYWYQQGPGQDPQFLISFYEKMQSDKGSIPDRFSAQQFSDYHSELNMSSLELGDSALYFCASSLAPGSDTQYFGPGTRLTVL.

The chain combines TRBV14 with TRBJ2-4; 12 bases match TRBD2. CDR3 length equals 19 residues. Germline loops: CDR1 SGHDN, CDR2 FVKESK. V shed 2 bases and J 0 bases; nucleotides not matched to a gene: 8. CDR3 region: CASSQIGGLAGSAKNIQYF. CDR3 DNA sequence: TGTGCCAGCAGCCAAATAGGAGGACTAGCGGGATCAGCCAAAAACATTCAGTACTTC. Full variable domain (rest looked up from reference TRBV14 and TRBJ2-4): EAGVTQFPSHSVIEKGQTVTLRCDPISGHDNLYWYRRVMGKEIKFLLHFVKESKQDESGMPNNRFLAERTGGTYSTLKVQPAELEDSGVYFCASSQIGGLAGSAKNIQYFGAGTRLSVL.

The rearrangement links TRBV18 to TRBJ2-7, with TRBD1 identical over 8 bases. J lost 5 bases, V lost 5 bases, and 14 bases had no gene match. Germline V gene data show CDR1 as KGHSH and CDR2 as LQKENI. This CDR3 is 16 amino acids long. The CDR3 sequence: CASSADRVGLQDEQYF. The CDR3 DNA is TGTGCCAGCTCAGCGGACAGGGTCGGTCTTCAGGACGAGCAGTACTTC. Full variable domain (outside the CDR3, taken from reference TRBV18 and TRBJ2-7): NAGVMQNPRHLVRRRGQEARLRCSPMKGHSHVYWYRQLPEEGLKFMVYLQKENIIDESGMPKERFSAEFPKEGPSILRIQQVVRGDSAAYFCASSADRVGLQDEQYFGPGTRLTVT.

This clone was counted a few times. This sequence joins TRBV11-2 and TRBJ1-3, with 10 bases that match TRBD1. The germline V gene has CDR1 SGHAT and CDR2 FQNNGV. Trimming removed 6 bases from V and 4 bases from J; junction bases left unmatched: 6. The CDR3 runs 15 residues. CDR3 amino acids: CASRTGTGAGNTIYF. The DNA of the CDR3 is TGTGCCAGCAGAACCGGGACAGGGGCGGGAAACACCATATATTTT.

The CDR3 region has the DNA TGTGCCAGCAGGCGCCGGGAGGACAGCACAGATACGCAGTATTTT. It yields the protein CASRRREDSTDTQYF. The chain has TRBV5-4 and TRBJ2-3, with TRBD2 identical over 7 bases. The CDR3 loop spans 15 amino acids. The germline CDR1 and CDR2 sequences are SGHNT and YYREEE (reference sequence). Losses at the gene ends were 5 bases for V and 0 bases for J; bases not matched to a gene: 6.

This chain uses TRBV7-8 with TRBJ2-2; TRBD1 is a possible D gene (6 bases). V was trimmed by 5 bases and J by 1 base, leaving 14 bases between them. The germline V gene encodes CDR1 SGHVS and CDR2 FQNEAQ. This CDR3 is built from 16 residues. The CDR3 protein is CASSGLGARNTGELFF. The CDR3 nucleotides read TGTGCCAGCAGCGGGCTGGGGGCGAGGAACACCGGGGAGCTGTTTTTT.

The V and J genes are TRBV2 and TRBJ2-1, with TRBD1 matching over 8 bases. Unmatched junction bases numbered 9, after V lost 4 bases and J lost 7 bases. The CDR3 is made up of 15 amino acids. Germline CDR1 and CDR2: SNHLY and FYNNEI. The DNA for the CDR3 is TGTGCCAGCAGTGTCGAGACAGGGGTTAAGAATGAGCAGTTCTTC. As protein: CASSVETGVKNEQFF. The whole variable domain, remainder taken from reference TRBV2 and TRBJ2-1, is EPEVTQTPSHQVTQMGQEVILRCVPISNHLYFYWYRQILGQKVEFLVSFYNNEISEKSEIFDDQFSVERPDGSNFTLKIRSTKLEDSAMYFCASSVETGVKNEQFFGPGTRLTVL.